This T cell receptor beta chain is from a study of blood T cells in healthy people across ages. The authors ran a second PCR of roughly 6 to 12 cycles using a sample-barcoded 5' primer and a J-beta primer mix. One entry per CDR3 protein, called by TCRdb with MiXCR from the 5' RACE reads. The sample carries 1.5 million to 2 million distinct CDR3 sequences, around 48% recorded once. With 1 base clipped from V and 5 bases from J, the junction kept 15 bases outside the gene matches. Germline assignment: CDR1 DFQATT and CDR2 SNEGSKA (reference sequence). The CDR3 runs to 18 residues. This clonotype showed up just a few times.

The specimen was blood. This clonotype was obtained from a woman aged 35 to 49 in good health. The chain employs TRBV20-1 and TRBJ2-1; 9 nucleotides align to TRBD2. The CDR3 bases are TGCAGTGCTAGAGGCGCCGGCGGGGGGGCGGTAAACCACAATGAGCAGTTCTTC. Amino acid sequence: CSARGAGGGAVNHNEQFF.